A single sample gave rise to the 7 T cell receptor beta chains below, sequenced in a study of OX40 agonist ivuxolimab in advanced cancers. Profiling relied on immunoSEQ multiplex PCR, and the TCRdb table lists in-frame clones only, not all of them. The sample carries around 76,000 clones, roughly 85% recorded once. The sequences come from CD4+ or CD8+ T cells sorted from blood, collected in a trial of the OX40 agonist ivuxolimab. The receptors come from an adult with an advanced solid tumor such as melanoma, head and neck, liver or kidney cancer.

The chain recombines TRBV11-2 with TRBJ2-3; 9 bases are a match to TRBD2. The V segment lost 2 bases and the J segment 1 base; nucleotides outside the gene matches: 10. There are 18 residues in the CDR3. Germline CDR1 reads SGHAT; CDR2 reads FQNNGV. CDR3 DNA sequence: TGTGCCAGCAGCTTATTGGGACACATAGCGGGGGGCACAGATACGCAGTATTTT. This translates into CASSLLGHIAGGTDTQYF.

This chain uses TRBV7-6 with TRBJ2-1; 7 nucleotides align to TRBD2. The germline V gene has CDR1 SGHVS and CDR2 FNYEAQ. V was clipped by 2 bases and J by 8 bases; unmatched bases: 12. This CDR3 is built from 16 residues. The CDR3 spells CASSLPPAGMSDEQFF. CDR3 bases: TGTGCCAGCAGCTTACCCCCAGCGGGGATGAGCGATGAGCAGTTCTTC.

The J gene is TRBJ2-7, the V gene TRBV18; D is possibly TRBD1 (6 bases). The CDR3 length is 14 residues. CDR1 is KGHSH, CDR2 LQKENI, per germline. The V gene lost 3 bases and the J gene lost 0 bases, with 9 bases spanning the gap. The CDR3: CASSPGQSSYEQYF. CDR3 bases: TGTGCCAGCTCACCCGGACAGTCCTCCTACGAGCAGTACTTC.

This chain uses TRBV18 with TRBJ2-1; 10 bases map to TRBD2. The ends lost 5 bases at V and 6 bases at J; junction bases unmatched: 7. The germline CDR1 and CDR2 sequences are KGHSH and LQKENI. The CDR3 totals 15 residues. The DNA of the CDR3 is TGTGCCAGCTCATACCCGGGACTAGCGACCAATGAGCAGTTCTTC. It specifies CASSYPGLATNEQFF.

The V gene is TRBV7-2, the J gene TRBJ1-1; unclear D gene. The CDR3 sequence is 17 residues long. Germline V CDR1 and CDR2: SGHTA, FQGNSA. V was pared by 2 bases and J by 3 bases, with 19 bases between. CDR3 DNA: TGTGCCAGCAGCTTAATTTCTACTGCTGGGGTACACACTGAAGCTTTCTTT. Its translation is CASSLISTAGVHTEAFF.

This clone came up once. The chain has TRBV7-7 and TRBJ2-1, with D possibly being TRBD2 (6 bases). Germline-derived CDR1 and CDR2 are SSHAT and FNYEAQ (reference sequence). Deletions cut 1 base from V and 2 bases from J, with 9 bases between. This CDR3 comprises 15 residues. CDR3 loop: CASSLVAGTYNEQFF. The CDR3 coding sequence is TGTGCCAGCAGCTTAGTCGCGGGGACCTACAATGAGCAGTTCTTC.

This clone was recorded a few times. The rearrangement links TRBV4-1 to TRBJ2-5; TRBD2 matches 16 bases. The CDR3 consists of 17 residues. J gave up 5 bases and V 4 bases, and 7 bases lay outside the gene matches. CDR1 and CDR2 (germline): MGHRA, YSYEKL. The CDR3 DNA reads as TGCGCCAGCAGCCGCGGGACTAGCGGGGGGGCCGGTGAGACCCAGTACTTC. Residues: CASSRGTSGGAGETQYF.